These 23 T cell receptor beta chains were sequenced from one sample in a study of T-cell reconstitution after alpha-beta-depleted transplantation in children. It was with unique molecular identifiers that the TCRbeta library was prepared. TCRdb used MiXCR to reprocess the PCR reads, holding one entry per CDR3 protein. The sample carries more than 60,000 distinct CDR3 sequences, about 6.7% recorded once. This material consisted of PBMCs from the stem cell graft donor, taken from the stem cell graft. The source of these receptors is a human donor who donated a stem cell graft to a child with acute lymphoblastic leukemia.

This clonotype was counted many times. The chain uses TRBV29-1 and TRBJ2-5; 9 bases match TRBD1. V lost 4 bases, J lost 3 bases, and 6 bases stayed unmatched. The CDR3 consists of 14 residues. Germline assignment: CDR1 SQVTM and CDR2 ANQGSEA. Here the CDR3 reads CSVAEDRGEETQYF. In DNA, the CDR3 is TGCAGCGTTGCAGAGGACAGGGGAGAAGAGACCCAGTACTTC.

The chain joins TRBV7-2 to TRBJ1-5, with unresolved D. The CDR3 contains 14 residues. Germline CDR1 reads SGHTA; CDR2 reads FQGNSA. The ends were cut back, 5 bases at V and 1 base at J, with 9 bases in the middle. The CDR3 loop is CASSPLRSNQPQHF. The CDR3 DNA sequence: TGTGCCAGCAGCCCCCTGAGGAGCAATCAGCCCCAGCATTTT.

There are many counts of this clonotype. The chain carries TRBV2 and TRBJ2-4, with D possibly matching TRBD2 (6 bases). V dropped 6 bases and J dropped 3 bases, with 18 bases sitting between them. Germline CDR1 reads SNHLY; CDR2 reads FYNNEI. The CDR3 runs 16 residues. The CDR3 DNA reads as TGTGCCAGCAGATTCCGGACGGAAGCGGGCAAAAACATTCAGTACTTC. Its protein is CASRFRTEAGKNIQYF.

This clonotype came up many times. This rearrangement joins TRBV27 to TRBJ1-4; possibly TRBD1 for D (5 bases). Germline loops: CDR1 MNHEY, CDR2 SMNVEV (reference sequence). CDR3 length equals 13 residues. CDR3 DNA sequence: TGTGCGTCGGAGGGGCGGGCTAATGAAAAACTGTTTTTT. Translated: CASEGRANEKLFF.

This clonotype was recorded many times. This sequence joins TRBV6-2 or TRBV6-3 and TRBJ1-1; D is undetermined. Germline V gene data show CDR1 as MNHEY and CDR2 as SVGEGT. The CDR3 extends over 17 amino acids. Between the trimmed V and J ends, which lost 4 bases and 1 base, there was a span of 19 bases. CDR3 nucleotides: TGTGCCAGCAGTTTATTACAAGTGGGCCCGGAGAACACTGAAGCTTTCTTT. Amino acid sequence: CASSLLQVGPENTEAFF.

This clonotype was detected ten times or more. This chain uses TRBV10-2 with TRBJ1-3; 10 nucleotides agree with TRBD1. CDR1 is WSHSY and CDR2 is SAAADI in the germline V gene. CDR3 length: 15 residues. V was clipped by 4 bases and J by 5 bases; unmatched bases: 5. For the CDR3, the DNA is TGCGCCAGCAGTGCCGAGACAGGGGGCAGAAACACCATATATTTT. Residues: CASSAETGGRNTIYF.

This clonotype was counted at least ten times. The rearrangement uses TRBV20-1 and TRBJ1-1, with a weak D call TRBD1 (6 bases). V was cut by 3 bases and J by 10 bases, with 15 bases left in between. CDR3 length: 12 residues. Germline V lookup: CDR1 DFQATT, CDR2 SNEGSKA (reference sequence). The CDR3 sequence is CSASRGPVAAFF. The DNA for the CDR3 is TGCAGTGCTAGCAGGGGCCCTGTAGCAGCTTTCTTT.

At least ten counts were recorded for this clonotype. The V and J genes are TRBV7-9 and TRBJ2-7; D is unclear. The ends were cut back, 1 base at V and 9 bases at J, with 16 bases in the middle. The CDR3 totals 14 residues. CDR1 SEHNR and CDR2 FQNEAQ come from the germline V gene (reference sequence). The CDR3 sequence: CASSLGIGVDGQYF. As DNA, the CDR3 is TGTGCCAGCAGCTTAGGTATCGGAGTAGACGGGCAGTACTTC.

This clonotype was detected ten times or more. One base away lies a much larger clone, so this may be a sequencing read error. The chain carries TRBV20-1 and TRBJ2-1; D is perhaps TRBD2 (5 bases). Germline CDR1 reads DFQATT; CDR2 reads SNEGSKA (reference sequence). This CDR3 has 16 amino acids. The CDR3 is CCASSVLRSSYNEQFF. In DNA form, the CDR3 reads TGCTGTGCTAGCAGTGTGCTCCGATCCTCCTACAATGAGCAGTTCTTC.

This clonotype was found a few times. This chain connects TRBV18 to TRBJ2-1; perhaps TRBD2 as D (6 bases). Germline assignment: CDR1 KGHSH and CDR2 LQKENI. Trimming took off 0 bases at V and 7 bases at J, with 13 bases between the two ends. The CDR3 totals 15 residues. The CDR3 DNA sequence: TGTGCCAGCTCACCACCTGAGGCGGGAATAAATGAGCAGTTCTTC. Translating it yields CASSPPEAGINEQFF.

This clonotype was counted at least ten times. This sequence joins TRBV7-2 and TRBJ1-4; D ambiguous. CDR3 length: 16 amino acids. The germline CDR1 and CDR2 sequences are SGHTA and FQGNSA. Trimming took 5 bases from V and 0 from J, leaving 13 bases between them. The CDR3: CASSLLRLATNEKLFF. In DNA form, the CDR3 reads TGTGCCAGCAGCCTACTTCGACTTGCAACTAATGAAAAACTGTTTTTT.

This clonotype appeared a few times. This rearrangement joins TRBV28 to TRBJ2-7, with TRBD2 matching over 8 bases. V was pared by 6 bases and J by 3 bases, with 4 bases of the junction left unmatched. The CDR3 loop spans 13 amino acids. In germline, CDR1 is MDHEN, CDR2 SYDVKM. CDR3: CASSQLAVYEQYF. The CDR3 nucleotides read TGTGCCAGCAGCCAACTAGCGGTCTACGAGCAGTACTTC.

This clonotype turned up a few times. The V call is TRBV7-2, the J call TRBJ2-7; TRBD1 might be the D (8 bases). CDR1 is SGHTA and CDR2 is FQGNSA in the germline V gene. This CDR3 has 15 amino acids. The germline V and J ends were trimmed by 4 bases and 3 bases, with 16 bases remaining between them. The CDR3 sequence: CASSSGSGTGYEQYF. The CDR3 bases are TGTGCCAGCAGCTCAGGGAGCGGGACAGGCTACGAGCAGTACTTC.

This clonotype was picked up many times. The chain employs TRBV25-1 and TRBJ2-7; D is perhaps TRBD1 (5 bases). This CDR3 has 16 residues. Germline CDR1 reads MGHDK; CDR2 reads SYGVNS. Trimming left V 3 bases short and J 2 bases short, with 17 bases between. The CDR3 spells CASSEGFGQGPYEQYF. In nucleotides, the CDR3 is TGTGCCAGCAGTGAGGGATTTGGGCAGGGCCCCTACGAGCAGTACTTC.

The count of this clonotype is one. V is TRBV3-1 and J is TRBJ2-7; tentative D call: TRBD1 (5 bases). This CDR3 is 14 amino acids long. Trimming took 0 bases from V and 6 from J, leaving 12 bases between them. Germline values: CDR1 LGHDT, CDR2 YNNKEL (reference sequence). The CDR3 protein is CASSQDDRGGEQYF. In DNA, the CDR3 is TGTGCCAGCAGCCAAGACGATAGGGGTGGCGAGCAGTACTTC.

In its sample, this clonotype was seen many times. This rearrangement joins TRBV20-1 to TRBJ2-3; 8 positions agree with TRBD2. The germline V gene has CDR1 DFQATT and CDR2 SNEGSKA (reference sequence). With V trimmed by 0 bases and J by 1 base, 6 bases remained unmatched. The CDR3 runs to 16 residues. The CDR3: CSARDARRGGTDTQYF. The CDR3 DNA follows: TGCAGTGCTAGAGATGCGAGGCGGGGGGGCACAGATACGCAGTATTTT.

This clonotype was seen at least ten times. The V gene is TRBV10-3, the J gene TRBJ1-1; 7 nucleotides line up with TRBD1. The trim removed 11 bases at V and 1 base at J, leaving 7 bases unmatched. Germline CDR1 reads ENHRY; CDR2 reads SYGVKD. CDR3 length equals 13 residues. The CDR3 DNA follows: TGTGCCGCGGGAACAGGGGCGAACACTGAAGCTTTCTTT. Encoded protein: CAAGTGANTEAFF.

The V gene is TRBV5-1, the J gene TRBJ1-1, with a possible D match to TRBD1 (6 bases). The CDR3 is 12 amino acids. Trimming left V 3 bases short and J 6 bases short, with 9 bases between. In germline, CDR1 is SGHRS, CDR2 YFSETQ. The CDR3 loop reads CASSSDRPEAFF. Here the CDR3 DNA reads TGCGCCAGCAGCTCAGACAGGCCTGAAGCTTTCTTT. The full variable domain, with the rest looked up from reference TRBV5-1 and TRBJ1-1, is KAGVTQTPRYLIKTRGQQVTLSCSPISGHRSVSWYQQTPGQGLQFLFEYFSETQRNKGNFPGRFSGRQFSNSRSEMNVSTLELGDSALYLCASSSDRPEAFFGQGTRLTVV.

The CDR3, as DNA: TGCAGTGCCCTAGACAGGCGAGGTACAGATACGCAGTATTTT. Translating gives CSALDRRGTDTQYF. The chain joins TRBV20-1 to TRBJ2-3; a weak D match, TRBD1 (6 bases). CDR3 length equals 14 residues. Trimming shortened V by 6 bases and J by 3 bases, and 16 bases separated the two germline ends. CDR1 is DFQATT, CDR2 SNEGSKA, per germline (reference sequence).

CDR3 coding DNA: TGCAGTGCTCTACTAACGAGTGATACGCAGTATTTT. Its protein is CSALLTSDTQYF. The chain recombines TRBV20-1 with TRBJ2-3; D unresolved. CDR1 DFQATT and CDR2 SNEGSKA come from the germline V gene (reference sequence). CDR3 size: 12 residues. V was pared by 5 bases and J by 6 bases, with 12 bases between.

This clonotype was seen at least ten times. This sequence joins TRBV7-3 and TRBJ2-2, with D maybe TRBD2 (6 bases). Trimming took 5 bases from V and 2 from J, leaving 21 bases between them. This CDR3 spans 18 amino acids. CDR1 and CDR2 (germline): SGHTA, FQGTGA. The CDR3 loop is CASSPWGPGGTNTGELFF. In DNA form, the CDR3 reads TGTGCCAGCAGCCCCTGGGGCCCCGGAGGGACTAACACCGGGGAGCTGTTTTTT.

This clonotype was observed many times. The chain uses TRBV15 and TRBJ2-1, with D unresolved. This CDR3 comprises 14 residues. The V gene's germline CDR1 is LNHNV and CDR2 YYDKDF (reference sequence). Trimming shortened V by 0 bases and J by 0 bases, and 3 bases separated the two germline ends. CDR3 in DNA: TGTGCCACCAGCAGAGATCCCTCCTACAATGAGCAGTTCTTC. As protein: CATSRDPSYNEQFF.

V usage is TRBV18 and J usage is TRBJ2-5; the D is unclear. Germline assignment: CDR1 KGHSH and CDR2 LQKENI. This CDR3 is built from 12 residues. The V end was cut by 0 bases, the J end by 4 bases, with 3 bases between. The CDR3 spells CASSPPAETQYF. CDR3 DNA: TGTGCCAGCTCACCACCAGCAGAGACCCAGTACTTC.